Below are 22 T cell receptor beta chains sequenced from a single sample in a study of identical twins listed by TCRdb under 2016. Receptor libraries were prepared by 5' RACE. The run used an Illumina HiSeq 2000. TCRdb handled the public reads itself, with Q25 trimming in fastp and clone calling in MiXCR, and kept productive beta chains. Rows with a matching CDR3 protein are joined into one entry that keeps the most common DNA and genes. The sample has around 230,000 distinct CDR3 sequences on record, 5.5% to 7.5% of them singletons. The ten largest account for more than 12% of the sample. The sample was also reused in another study, on T cells expressing NK-cell markers.

The sequencing input was CD8+ T cells sorted from blood. The source of these receptors is a young woman in good health.

The rearrangement links TRBV4-3 to TRBJ2-1; the D is unclear. V was shortened by 0 bases and J by 6 bases, with 9 bases between the two germline ends. This CDR3 has 14 residues. Germline V lookup: CDR1 LGHNA, CDR2 YSLEER. The CDR3 nucleotides read TGCGCCAGCAGCCAAGAATCGAGCTCCAATGAGCAGTTCTTC. The encoded protein is CASSQESSSNEQFF.

This clonotype was recorded many times. The CDR3 nucleotides are TGCAGCGTCGCCCCGGGCAGAAAAAATGAGCAGTTCTTC. Protein product: CSVAPGRKNEQFF. This chain links TRBV29-1 with TRBJ2-1; D ambiguous. V was shortened by 6 bases and J by 7 bases, with 16 bases between the two germline ends. The length of the CDR3 is 13 residues. Germline CDR1 SQVTM, CDR2 ANQGSEA.

This clonotype has just a few counts. The germline gene is not matched at one end of the junction; a read error may be the cause. The chain uses TRBV25-1 and TRBJ2-7, with 13 bases identical to TRBD2. CDR1 is MGHDK, CDR2 SYGVNS, per germline. CDR3 length: 13 residues. CDR3 bases: TGTGCCAGCAGTGACAGGACTAGCGGGAGAGGTAGCTTC. This gives the protein CASSDRTSGRGSF.

This chain uses TRBV5-1 with TRBJ1-1; weak D call: TRBD1 (5 bases). The germline CDR1 and CDR2 sequences are SGHRS and YFSETQ. Trimming took 3 bases from V and 1 from J, leaving 10 bases between them. The CDR3 is 14 amino acids. Here the CDR3 DNA reads TGCGCCAGCAGCTACCCTACAGGGAACACTGAAGCTTTCTTT. The encoded protein is CASSYPTGNTEAFF.

This clonotype was detected a few times. CDR3 bases: TGTGCCAGCAGCTTAGATCCGGGAGGGGTTTCCTACGAGCAGTACTTC. Encoded protein: CASSLDPGGVSYEQYF. The chain is built from TRBV11-2 and TRBJ2-7; 8 bases align to TRBD2. The germline V gene encodes CDR1 SGHAT and CDR2 FQNNGV. Losses at the gene ends were 0 bases for V and 1 base for J; bases not matched to a gene: 5. The CDR3 contains 16 residues.

V and J are TRBV9 and TRBJ2-2, with 7 bases aligning to TRBD2. Germline lookup yields CDR1 SGDLS and CDR2 YYNGEE. V gave up 4 bases and J gave up 7 bases; unmatched junction bases: 13. The CDR3 extends over 16 amino acids. The CDR3 loop is CASSPLGGGPGGELFF. The CDR3 nucleotides read TGTGCCAGCAGCCCCCTGGGGGGAGGGCCCGGCGGGGAGCTGTTTTTT.

This clonotype was picked up a small number of times. V gene TRBV20-1 combines with J gene TRBJ2-3, with a weak D call TRBD1 (7 bases). Looked up from germline, CDR1 is DFQATT and CDR2 is SNEGSKA (reference sequence). Trimming removed 3 bases from V and 2 bases from J, with 15 bases in between. The CDR3 is made up of 15 amino acids. This chain's CDR3 is CSASGDREDTDTQYF. The CDR3 DNA sequence: TGCAGTGCTAGCGGAGACAGGGAGGACACAGATACGCAGTATTTT.

This clonotype has ten or more counts. Written as DNA, the CDR3 is TGTGCCAGCAGCCCGGAGGGGGTTTCCTACAATGAGCAGTTCTTC. This translates into CASSPEGVSYNEQFF. The chain joins TRBV9 to TRBJ2-1, with D perhaps matching TRBD1 or TRBD2 (6 bases each). CDR3 length: 15 residues. Trimming took off 4 bases at V and 1 base at J, with 12 bases between the two ends. The germline V gene encodes CDR1 SGDLS and CDR2 YYNGEE. Using reference TRBV9 and TRBJ2-1 for the parts outside the CDR3, the full variable domain is DSGVTQTPKHLITATGQRVTLRCSPRSGDLSVYWYQQSLDQGLQFLIQYYNGEERAKGNILERFSAQQFPDLHSELNLSSLELGDSALYFCASSPEGVSYNEQFFGPGTRLTVL.

There are many counts of this clonotype. The V call is TRBV7-9, the J call TRBJ2-1; a weak D match, TRBD2 (6 bases). Between the trimmed V and J ends, which lost 4 bases and 6 bases, there was a span of 10 bases. CDR1 and CDR2 from the germline V gene are SEHNR and FQNEAQ (reference sequence). The CDR3 length is 13 residues. The CDR3 region has the DNA TGTGCCAGCAGCTCTCTAGCGTCCAATGAGCAGTTCTTC. Translated: CASSSLASNEQFF.

The chain links TRBV12-3 or TRBV12-4 to TRBJ2-1; D is uncertain. Trimming took 3 bases from V and 8 from J, leaving 8 bases between them. This CDR3 region has 12 residues. The CDR3 region is CASSLSRDEQFF. The DNA of the CDR3 is TGTGCCAGCAGTTTGTCTCGAGATGAGCAGTTCTTC.

In this sample, this clonotype turned up many times. V gene TRBV20-1 combines with J gene TRBJ1-4, with 10 bases aligning to TRBD1. With V trimmed by 5 bases and J by 6 bases, 3 bases remained unmatched. This CDR3 has 13 amino acids. CDR1 DFQATT and CDR2 SNEGSKA come from the germline V gene (reference sequence). The CDR3 is CSAPGTGDEKLFF. The CDR3 DNA reads as TGCAGTGCTCCCGGGACAGGGGATGAAAAACTGTTTTTT.

This clonotype came up many times. The V and J genes are TRBV20-1 and TRBJ2-1; no clear D. The CDR3 consists of 15 residues. Trimming pared 1 base from V and 3 bases from J, leaving 13 bases between. Germline V gene sequence: CDR1 DFQATT, CDR2 SNEGSKA (reference sequence). The CDR3: CSARGPRDDYNEQFF. The DNA of the CDR3 is TGCAGTGCTAGAGGGCCAAGGGATGACTACAATGAGCAGTTCTTC.

The chain carries TRBV7-9 and TRBJ2-3; D not certain. The CDR3 covers 15 residues. Germline V gives CDR1 SEHNR, CDR2 FQNEAQ (reference sequence). V gave up 6 bases and J gave up 2 bases, with 15 bases separating them. The CDR3 region has the DNA TGTGCCAGCAGGCTTACGTCCGGGCCCACAGATACGCAGTATTTT. Protein product: CASRLTSGPTDTQYF.

This clonotype was counted only a few times. The chain is built from TRBV20-1 and TRBJ2-5; the match to TRBD2 covers 11 bases. CDR1 is DFQATT and CDR2 is SNEGSKA in the germline V gene (reference sequence). This CDR3 has 15 residues. DNA of the CDR3: TGCAGCACTACCTTAGCGGGGGGGTACCAAGAGACCCAGTACTTC. Its protein product is CSTTLAGGYQETQYF.

There are many counts of this clonotype. The V gene is TRBV10-2, the J gene TRBJ2-3, with 8 nucleotides matching TRBD1. Germline V CDR1 and CDR2: WSHSY, SAAADI. The CDR3 is 16 residues long. J lost 4 bases, V lost 5 bases, and 11 bases had no gene match. CDR3 bases: TGCGCCAGCAGTCCCGGGACAGGTGGGCTTGCAGATACGCAGTATTTT. Encoded protein: CASSPGTGGLADTQYF.

This clonotype came up a few times. The chain joins TRBV9 to TRBJ1-4; D is ambiguous. V was cut by 0 bases and J by 0 bases, with 9 bases left in between. The CDR3 sequence is 16 residues long. CDR1 and CDR2 from the germline V gene are SGDLS and YYNGEE. For the CDR3, the DNA is TGTGCCAGCAGCGTAGAGCCTGAAGCAACTAATGAAAAACTGTTTTTT. It specifies CASSVEPEATNEKLFF.

This clonotype has at least ten counts. The chain is built from TRBV4-3 and TRBJ2-7; 8 bases map to TRBD2. After removal of 2 bases from V and 1 base from J, the junction contained 7 bases not matched to a gene. Looked up from germline, CDR1 is LGHNA and CDR2 is YSLEER. CDR3 length: 16 residues. The CDR3 sequence is CASSQQLAGFSYEQYF. The CDR3, as DNA: TGCGCCAGCAGCCAACAATTAGCGGGGTTTTCCTACGAGCAGTACTTC.

This chain connects TRBV2 to TRBJ2-1; no definite D call. The CDR3 spans 16 residues. The germline V and J ends were trimmed by 2 bases and 0 bases, with 11 bases remaining between them. From germline, CDR1 is SNHLY and CDR2 FYNNEI. CDR3 nucleotide sequence: TGTGCCAGCAGTGAAACGTGGCAGAGCTCCTACAATGAGCAGTTCTTC. Translated, it gives CASSETWQSSYNEQFF.

This clonotype was observed at least ten times. The rearrangement joins TRBV29-1 to TRBJ2-1, with D maybe TRBD1 (7 bases). The CDR3 extends over 16 amino acids. Germline V CDR1 and CDR2: SQVTM, ANQGSEA. The V end was cut by 4 bases, the J end by 0 bases, with 16 bases between. The CDR3 nucleotides read TGCAGCGTTGTGGGGGGACAGCTTTACTCCTACAATGAGCAGTTCTTC. Its protein product is CSVVGGQLYSYNEQFF.

This clonotype was recorded many times. J is TRBJ2-7 and V is TRBV6-5, with a tentative D call TRBD1 (5 bases). The germline gives CDR1 MNHEY, CDR2 SVGAGI. V lost 6 bases, J lost 4 bases, and 10 bases lay in between. The CDR3 runs 12 residues. As DNA, the CDR3 is TGTGCCAGCAGCCGCCAGGGATACGAGCAGTACTTC. Translated: CASSRQGYEQYF.

This clonotype has only a few counts. The chain links TRBV27 to TRBJ2-5, with D unclear. V was pared by 2 bases and J by 2 bases, with 6 bases between. Germline-derived CDR1 and CDR2 are MNHEY and SMNVEV (reference sequence). This CDR3 comprises 13 residues. The CDR3 DNA is TGTGCCAGCAGTTTACTAGAACAAGAGACCCAGTACTTC. Translating gives CASSLLEQETQYF.

The sample holds a few counts of this clonotype. The chain joins TRBV6-1 to TRBJ2-2, with 12 positions matching TRBD1. V lost 6 bases, J lost 6 bases, and 2 bases stayed unmatched. The CDR3 extends over 14 amino acids. Germline V gene sequence: CDR1 MNHNS, CDR2 SASEGT. The CDR3 DNA reads TGTGCCAGCAGGGGACAGGGGGCGGCCGGGGAGCTGTTTTTT. Amino acids: CASRGQGAAGELFF.